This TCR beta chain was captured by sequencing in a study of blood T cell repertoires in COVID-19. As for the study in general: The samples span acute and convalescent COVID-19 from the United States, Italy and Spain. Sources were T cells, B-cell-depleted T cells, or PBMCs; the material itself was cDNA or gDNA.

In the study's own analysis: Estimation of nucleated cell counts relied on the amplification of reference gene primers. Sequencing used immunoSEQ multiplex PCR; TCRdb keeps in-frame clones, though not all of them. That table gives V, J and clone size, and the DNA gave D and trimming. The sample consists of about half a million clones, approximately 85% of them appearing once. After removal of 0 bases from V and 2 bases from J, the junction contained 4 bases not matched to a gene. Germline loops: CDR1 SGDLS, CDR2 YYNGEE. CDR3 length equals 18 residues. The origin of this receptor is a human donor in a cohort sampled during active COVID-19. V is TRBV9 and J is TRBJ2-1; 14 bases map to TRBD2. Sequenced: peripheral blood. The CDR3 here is CASSVVGTSGSPYNEQFF. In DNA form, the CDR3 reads TGTGCCAGCAGCGTAGTGGGGACTAGCGGGAGTCCCTACAATGAGCAGTTCTTC.